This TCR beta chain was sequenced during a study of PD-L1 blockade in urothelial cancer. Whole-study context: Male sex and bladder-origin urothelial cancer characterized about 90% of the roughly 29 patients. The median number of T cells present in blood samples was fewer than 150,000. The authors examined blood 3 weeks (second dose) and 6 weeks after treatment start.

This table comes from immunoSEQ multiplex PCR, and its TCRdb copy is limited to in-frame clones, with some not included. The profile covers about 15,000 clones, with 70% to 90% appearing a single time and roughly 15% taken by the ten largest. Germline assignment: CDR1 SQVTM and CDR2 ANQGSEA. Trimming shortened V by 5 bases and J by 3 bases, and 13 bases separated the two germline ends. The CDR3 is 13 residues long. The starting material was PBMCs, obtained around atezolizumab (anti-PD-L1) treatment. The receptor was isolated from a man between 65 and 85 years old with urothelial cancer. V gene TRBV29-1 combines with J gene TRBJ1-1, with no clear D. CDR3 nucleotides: TGCAGCGTTTTGGATACCGGGTACACTGAAGCTTTCTTT. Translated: CSVLDTGYTEAFF.